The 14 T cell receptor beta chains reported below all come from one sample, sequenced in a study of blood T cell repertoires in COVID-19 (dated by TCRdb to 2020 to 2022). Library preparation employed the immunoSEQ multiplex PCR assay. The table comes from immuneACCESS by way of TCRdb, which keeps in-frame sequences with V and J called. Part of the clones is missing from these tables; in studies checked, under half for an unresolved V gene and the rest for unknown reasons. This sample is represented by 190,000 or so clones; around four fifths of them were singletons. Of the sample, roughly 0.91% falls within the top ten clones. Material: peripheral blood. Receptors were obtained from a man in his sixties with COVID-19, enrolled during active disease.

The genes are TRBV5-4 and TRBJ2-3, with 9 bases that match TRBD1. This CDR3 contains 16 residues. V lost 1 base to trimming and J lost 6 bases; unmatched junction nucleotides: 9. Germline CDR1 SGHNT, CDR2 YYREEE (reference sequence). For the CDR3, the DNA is TGTGCCAGCAGCTTGCGTGGACAGGGGCTGGTGGATACGCAGTATTTT. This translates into CASSLRGQGLVDTQYF. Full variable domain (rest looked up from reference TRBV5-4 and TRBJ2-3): ETGVTQSPTHLIKTRGQQVTLRCSSQSGHNTVSWYQQALGQGPQFIFQYYREEENGRGNFPPRFSGLQFPNYSSELNVNALELDDSALYLCASSLRGQGLVDTQYFGPGTRLTVL.

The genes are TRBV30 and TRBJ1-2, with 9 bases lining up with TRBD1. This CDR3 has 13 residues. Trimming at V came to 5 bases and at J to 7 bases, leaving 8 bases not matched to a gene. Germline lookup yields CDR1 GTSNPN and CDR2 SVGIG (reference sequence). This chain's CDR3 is CAWAGTGNGGYTF. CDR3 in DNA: TGTGCCTGGGCCGGGACAGGGAACGGTGGCTACACCTTC.

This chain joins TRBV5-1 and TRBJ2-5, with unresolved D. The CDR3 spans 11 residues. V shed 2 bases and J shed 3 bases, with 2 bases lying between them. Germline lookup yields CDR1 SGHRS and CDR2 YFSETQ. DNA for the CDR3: TGCGCCAGCAGCTTCGAAGAGACCCAGTACTTC. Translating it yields CASSFEETQYF.

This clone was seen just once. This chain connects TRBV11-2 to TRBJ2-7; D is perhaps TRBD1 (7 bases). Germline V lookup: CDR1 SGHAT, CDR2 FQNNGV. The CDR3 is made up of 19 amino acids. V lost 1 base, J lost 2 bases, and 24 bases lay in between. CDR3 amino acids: CASSLAAGQLSFFTYEQYF. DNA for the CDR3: TGTGCCAGCAGCTTAGCGGCGGGACAGCTTTCCTTTTTCACCTACGAGCAGTACTTC.

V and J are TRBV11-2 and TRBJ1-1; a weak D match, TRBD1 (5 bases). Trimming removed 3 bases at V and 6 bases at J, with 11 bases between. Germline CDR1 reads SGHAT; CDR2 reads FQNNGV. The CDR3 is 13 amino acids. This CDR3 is CASSLDMTAEAFF. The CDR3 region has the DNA TGTGCCAGCAGCTTGGACATGACGGCTGAAGCTTTCTTT.

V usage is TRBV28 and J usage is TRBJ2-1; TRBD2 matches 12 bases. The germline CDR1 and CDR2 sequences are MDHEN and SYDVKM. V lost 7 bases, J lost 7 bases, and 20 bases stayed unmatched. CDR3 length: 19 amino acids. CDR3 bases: TGTGCCAGCACCCCACTCCGGGCTAGCGGGAGGGCCGGGGTGAATGAGCAGTTCTTC. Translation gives CASTPLRASGRAGVNEQFF. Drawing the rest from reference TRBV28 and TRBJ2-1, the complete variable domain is DVKVTQSSRYLVKRTGEKVFLECVQDMDHENMFWYRQDPGLGLRLIYFSYDVKMKEKGDIPEGYSVSREKKERFSLILESASTNQTSMYLCASTPLRASGRAGVNEQFFGPGTRLTVL.

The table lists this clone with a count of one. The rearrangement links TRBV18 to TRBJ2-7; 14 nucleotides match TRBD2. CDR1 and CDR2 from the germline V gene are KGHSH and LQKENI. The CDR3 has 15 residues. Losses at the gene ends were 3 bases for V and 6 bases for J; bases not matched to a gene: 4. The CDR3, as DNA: TGTGCCAGCTCACCGACTAGCGGGAGGGCCGCCGAGCAGTACTTC. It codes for CASSPTSGRAAEQYF.

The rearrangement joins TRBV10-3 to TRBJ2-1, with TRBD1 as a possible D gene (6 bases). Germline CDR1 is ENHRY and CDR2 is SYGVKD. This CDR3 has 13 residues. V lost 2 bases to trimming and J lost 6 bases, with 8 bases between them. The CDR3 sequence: CAISEGTSNEQFF. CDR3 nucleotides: TGTGCCATCAGTGAGGGGACATCCAATGAGCAGTTCTTC.

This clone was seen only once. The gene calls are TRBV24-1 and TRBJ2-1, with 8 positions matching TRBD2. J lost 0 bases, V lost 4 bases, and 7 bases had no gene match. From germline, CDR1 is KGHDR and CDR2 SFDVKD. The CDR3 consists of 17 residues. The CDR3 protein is CATSDSSGRSSYNEQFF. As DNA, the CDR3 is TGTGCCACCAGTGACTCGAGCGGGAGAAGCTCCTACAATGAGCAGTTCTTC.

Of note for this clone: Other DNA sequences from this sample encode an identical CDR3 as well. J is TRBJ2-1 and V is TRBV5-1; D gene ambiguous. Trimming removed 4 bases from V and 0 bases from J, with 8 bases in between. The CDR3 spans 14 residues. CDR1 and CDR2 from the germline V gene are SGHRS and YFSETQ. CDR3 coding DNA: TGCGCCAGCAGCGCGCCGAGCTCCTACAATGAGCAGTTCTTC. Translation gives CASSAPSSYNEQFF.

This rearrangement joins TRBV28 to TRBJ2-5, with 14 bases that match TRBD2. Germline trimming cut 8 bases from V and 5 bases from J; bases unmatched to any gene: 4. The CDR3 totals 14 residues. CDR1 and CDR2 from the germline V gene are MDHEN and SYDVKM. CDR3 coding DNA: TGTGCCAGCGGGACTAGCGGGGGTGGGGAGACCCAGTACTTC. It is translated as CASGTSGGGETQYF.

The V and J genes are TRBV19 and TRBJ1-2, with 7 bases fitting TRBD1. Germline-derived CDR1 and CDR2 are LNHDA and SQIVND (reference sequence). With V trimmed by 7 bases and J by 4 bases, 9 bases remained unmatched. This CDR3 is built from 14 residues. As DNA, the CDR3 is TGTGCCAGTAATACTCCGGGACAGTCCTATGGCTACACCTTC. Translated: CASNTPGQSYGYTF.

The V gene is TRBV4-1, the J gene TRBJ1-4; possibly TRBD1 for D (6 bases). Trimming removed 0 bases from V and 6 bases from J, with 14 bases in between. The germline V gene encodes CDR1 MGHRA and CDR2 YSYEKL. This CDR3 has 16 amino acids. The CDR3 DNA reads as TGCGCCAGCAGCCAAGAGGCGGGGAGGGGGTATGAAAAACTGTTTTTT. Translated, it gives CASSQEAGRGYEKLFF.

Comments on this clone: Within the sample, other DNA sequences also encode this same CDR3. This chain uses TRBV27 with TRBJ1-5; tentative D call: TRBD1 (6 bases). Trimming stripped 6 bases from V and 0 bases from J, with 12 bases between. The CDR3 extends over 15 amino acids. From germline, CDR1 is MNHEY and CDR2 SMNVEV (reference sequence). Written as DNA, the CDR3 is TGTGCCAGCAGCTTGACAGGCGATAGCAATCAGCCCCAGCATTTT. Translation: CASSLTGDSNQPQHF.